This TCR beta chain comes out of a study of shared clonotypes between healthy human individuals. Data came from immunoSEQ multiplex PCR; TCRdb stores just in-frame clones and leaves some out. This sample has hundreds of thousands of clones, with roughly 96% found just once. Naive CD8 cells lacked CD45RO and underwent positive selection for CCR7, leaving out terminally differentiated effector memory CD45RA+ cells. V was pared by 6 bases and J by 1 base, with 13 bases between. CDR3 size: 14 residues. The germline V gene has CDR1 LNHDA and CDR2 SQIVND (reference sequence). The sequenced sample was naive CD8+ T cells sorted from blood. The receptor comes from a woman aged 30 to 39 in good health. The chain combines TRBV19 with TRBJ2-7; the D gene is possibly TRBD2 (6 bases). The CDR3 DNA is TGTGCCAGTAGAGCTGCGGCGGGGTCCTACGAGCAGTACTTC. Amino acid sequence: CASRAAAGSYEQYF. Supplemented by reference TRBV19 and TRBJ2-7, the full variable domain reads DGGITQSPKYLFRKEGQNVTLSCEQNLNHDAMYWYRQDPGQGLRLIYYSQIVNDFQKGDIAEGYSVSREKKESFPLTVTSAQKNPTAFYLCASRAAAGSYEQYFGPGTRLTVT.